This TCR beta chain appears in the sequencing data of a study of identifying expanded T cells in peripheral blood. This clone has just one count. What it binds is unknown. Sequencing used immunoSEQ multiplex PCR; TCRdb keeps in-frame clones, though not all of them. The sample yields about 91,000 clones, roughly 88% seen once. Study conclusions and caveats: Variance in clone template counts between approximately two-week samples significantly increased with total template count across all healthy donors.

During the collection period, no donor immune events like infections were recorded. Germline-derived CDR1 and CDR2 are LNHDA and SQIVND (reference sequence). Trimming removed 4 bases from V and 0 bases from J; junction bases left unmatched: 5. This CDR3 has 17 amino acids. V gene TRBV19 combines with J gene TRBJ2-6; 8 bases map to TRBD1. Sequencing was carried out using blood. The TCR sequence derives from a person aged 18-70 years in good health. CDR3 sequence reads: CASSKTGVSSGANVLTF. The CDR3 region has the DNA TGTGCCAGTAGTAAGACAGGGGTCAGCTCTGGGGCCAACGTCCTGACTTTC.